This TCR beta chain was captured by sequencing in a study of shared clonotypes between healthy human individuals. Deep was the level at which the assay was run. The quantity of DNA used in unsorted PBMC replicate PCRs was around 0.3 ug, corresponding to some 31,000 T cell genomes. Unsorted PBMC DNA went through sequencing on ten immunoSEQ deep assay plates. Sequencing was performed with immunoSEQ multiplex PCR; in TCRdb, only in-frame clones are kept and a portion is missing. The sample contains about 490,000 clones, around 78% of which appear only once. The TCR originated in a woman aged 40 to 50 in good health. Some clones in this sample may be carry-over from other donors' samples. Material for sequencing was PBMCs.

CDR3 amino acids: CASSPAGGNTEAFF. The CDR3 DNA follows: TGTGCCAGCAGCCCCGCGGGGGGAAACACTGAAGCTTTCTTT. V is TRBV6-6 and J is TRBJ1-1; TRBD1 might be the D (5 bases). This CDR3 is built from 14 residues. Deletions cut 6 bases from V and 2 bases from J, with 13 bases between. CDR1 MNHNY and CDR2 SVGAGI come from the germline V gene (reference sequence).